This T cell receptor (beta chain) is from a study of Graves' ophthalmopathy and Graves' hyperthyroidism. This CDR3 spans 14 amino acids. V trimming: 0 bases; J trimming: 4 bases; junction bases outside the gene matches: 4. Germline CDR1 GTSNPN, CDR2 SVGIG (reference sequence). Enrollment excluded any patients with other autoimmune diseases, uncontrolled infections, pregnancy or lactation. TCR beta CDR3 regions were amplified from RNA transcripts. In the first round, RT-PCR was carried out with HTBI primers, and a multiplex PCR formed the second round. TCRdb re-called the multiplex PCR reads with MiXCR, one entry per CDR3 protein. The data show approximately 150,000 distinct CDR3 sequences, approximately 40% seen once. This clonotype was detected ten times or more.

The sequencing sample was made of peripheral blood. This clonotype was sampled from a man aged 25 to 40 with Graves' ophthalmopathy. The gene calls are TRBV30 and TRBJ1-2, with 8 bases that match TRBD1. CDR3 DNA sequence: TGTGCCTGGAGTGTAACAGGGGGTAGCTATGGCTACACCTTC. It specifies CAWSVTGGSYGYTF.